Listed below are T cell receptor beta chains from one sample, sequenced in a study of T-cell reconstitution after alpha-beta-depleted transplantation in children. TCRdb independently ran MiXCR on the PCR reads; one entry per CDR3 protein. Of some 72,000 distinct CDR3 sequences in the sample, about 6.7% were seen once. This sample comprised PBMCs from the stem cell graft donor, obtained from the stem cell graft. All receptors come from a human donor who donated a stem cell graft to a child with acute lymphoblastic leukemia. CDR3s include the opening cysteine and the closing phenylalanine or tryptophan. The order of the fields is V gene, clone size, CDR3 protein. Sizes are listed as once, few or many counts, or a class when the clone is expanded.

V gene: TRBV4-3
clone size: many
CDR3 protein: CASSQVIGGGGDTQYF

V gene: TRBV3-1
clone size: many
CDR3 protein: CASSLDGTATDTQYF

V gene: TRBV2
clone size: many
CDR3 protein: CASSEPGEQFF

V gene: TRBV5-1
clone size: many
CDR3 protein: CASIPGTNNNEQFF

V gene: TRBV10-3
clone size: few
CDR3 protein: CAISEAGTEEQETQYF

V gene: TRBV7-2
clone size: many
CDR3 protein: CASSLTAGVYEQYF

V gene: TRBV6-5
clone size: many
CDR3 protein: CASKDGNTEAFF

V gene: TRBV6-2/TRBV6-3
clone size: many
CDR3 protein: CASSYSQITEAFF

V gene: TRBV29-1
clone size: many
CDR3 protein: CSVGTGELFF

V gene: TRBV5-1
clone size: many
CDR3 protein: CASSAGELKNIQYF

V gene: TRBV12-3/TRBV12-4
clone size: many
CDR3 protein: CASSFRGGSTDTQYF

V gene: TRBV7-9
clone size: many
CDR3 protein: CASSLEGQGAENTEAFF

V gene: TRBV28
clone size: many
CDR3 protein: CASMPGGTDTQYF

V gene: TRBV28
clone size: many
CDR3 protein: CASSSPGQASGNTIYF

V gene: TRBV14
clone size: many
CDR3 protein: CASSSPGLAGALSYNEQFF